Shown below are 32 T cell receptor beta chains from a single sample sequenced in a study of cytomegalovirus exposure and HLA in healthy donors. 13 Jbeta primers and 60 Vbeta primers were used for the PCR. Profiled with immunoSEQ multiplex PCR; TCRdb holds only in-frame clones, not every one. The profile shows about 110,000 clones, 77% of them singletons. Sequenced input: PBMCs. The source is a male donor in good health and CMV-seronegative.

In nucleotides, the CDR3 is TGTGCCAGCTCACCTCTGCGGGACAGGGTTTCGAACACTGAAGCTTTCTTT. This translates into CASSPLRDRVSNTEAFF. The chain recombines TRBV18 with TRBJ1-1; 9 bases are a match to TRBD1. V shed 3 bases and J 1 base; nucleotides not matched to a gene: 9. The germline gives CDR1 KGHSH, CDR2 LQKENI. This CDR3 region has 17 residues.

This chain links TRBV6-6 with TRBJ1-2, with a weak D call TRBD1 (6 bases). The V gene's germline CDR1 is MNHNY and CDR2 SVGAGI (reference sequence). V dropped 6 bases and J dropped 6 bases, with 17 bases sitting between them. The CDR3 totals 14 residues. The CDR3 loop reads CASRVGGREDGYTF. In DNA form, the CDR3 reads TGTGCCAGCAGAGTTGGGGGCAGAGAGGATGGCTACACCTTC.

The rearrangement joins TRBV2 to TRBJ1-1; weak D call: TRBD1 (5 bases). This CDR3 is built from 17 residues. CDR1 and CDR2 (germline): SNHLY, FYNNEI. V gave up 3 bases and J gave up 0 bases, with 17 bases separating them. DNA for the CDR3: TGTGCCAGCAGTGATGGGGCCAAAGCATTCTTGAACACTGAAGCTTTCTTT. Translation gives CASSDGAKAFLNTEAFF.

The chain uses TRBV19 and TRBJ1-1, with D possibly matching TRBD1 (5 bases). This CDR3 spans 16 amino acids. Trimming stripped 9 bases from V and 0 bases from J, with 20 bases between. The germline gives CDR1 LNHDA, CDR2 SQIVND (reference sequence). The CDR3 region is CASSNSGGKVNTEAFF. For the CDR3, the DNA is TGTGCCAGCTCCAACTCTGGGGGGAAGGTGAACACTGAAGCTTTCTTT.

This clone was detected once. J is TRBJ1-3 and V is TRBV21-1. TRBV21-1 is deemed a pseudogene. This CDR3 has 22 amino acids. CDR3 nucleotide sequence: TGTGCCAGCAGCAAGGGCCCCGGACGATTAACGACGGGACTGGGGCGTGGAAACACCATATATTTT. Residues: CASSKGPGRLTTGLGRGNTIYF.

The chain combines TRBV5-4 with TRBJ1-4; 7 bases are shared with TRBD1. Germline CDR1 and CDR2: SGHNT and YYREEE (reference sequence). The length of the CDR3 is 15 residues. V was clipped by 0 bases and J by 2 bases; unmatched bases: 1. The CDR3 nucleotides are TGTGCCAGCAGCTTGGGACAGGGCACTAATGAAAAACTGTTTTTT. Translating it yields CASSLGQGTNEKLFF.

This rearrangement joins TRBV5-6 to TRBJ1-3; D unresolved. V was clipped by 2 bases and J by 6 bases, with 9 bases between them. The CDR3 runs to 13 residues. CDR1 and CDR2 (germline): SGHDT, YYEEEE. CDR3 in amino acids: CASSLGEVNTIYF. CDR3 coding DNA: TGTGCCAGCAGCTTAGGAGAAGTAAACACCATATATTTT.

This chain joins TRBV10-1 and TRBJ2-2, with unresolved D. CDR1 and CDR2 (germline): WNHNN, SYGVQD (reference sequence). V was pared by 3 bases and J by 3 bases, with 5 bases between. The CDR3 has 13 amino acids. Here the CDR3 reads CASSDRDTGELFF. The CDR3 bases are TGCGCCAGCAGTGATCGGGACACCGGGGAGCTGTTTTTT.

The J gene is TRBJ2-2, the V gene TRBV29-1; TRBD1 aligns across 12 bases. V lost 7 bases and J lost 6; bases outside the gene matches: 6. The CDR3 is made up of 14 amino acids. The germline V gene has CDR1 SQVTM and CDR2 ANQGSEA. The CDR3 reads CSAGTGGIAGELFF. The CDR3 nucleotides are TGCAGCGCAGGGACAGGGGGCATCGCCGGGGAGCTGTTTTTT.

This chain uses TRBV10-1 with TRBJ2-7, with 10 positions matching TRBD1. The CDR3 has 15 amino acids. Germline CDR1 is WNHNN and CDR2 is SYGVQD (reference sequence). V gave up 3 bases and J gave up 2 bases; unmatched junction bases: 4. The CDR3 region is CASSEGGTGAYEQYF. The CDR3 DNA sequence: TGCGCCAGCAGTGAAGGGGGGACAGGGGCCTACGAGCAGTACTTC.

The V gene is TRBV2, the J gene TRBJ1-1, with D possibly TRBD1 on 5 matching bases. The CDR3 is 13 residues long. V lost 4 bases and J 7 bases, leaving 13 bases between the germline ends. Germline loops: CDR1 SNHLY, CDR2 FYNNEI. CDR3 DNA: TGTGCCAGCAGTGGAATACAGGCCGGTGAAGCTTTCTTT. This gives the protein CASSGIQAGEAFF.

This chain connects TRBV5-1 to TRBJ2-1, with TRBD1 matching over 8 bases. V was clipped by 5 bases and J by 4 bases; unmatched bases: 2. CDR3 length equals 13 residues. The germline gives CDR1 SGHRS, CDR2 YFSETQ. CDR3 region: CASSTGGYNEQFF. The CDR3 bases are TGCGCCAGCAGTACAGGGGGATACAATGAGCAGTTCTTC.

This clone was detected once. The chain carries TRBV28 and TRBJ2-1; TRBD2 matches 11 bases. Germline V gene lookup returns CDR1 MDHEN and CDR2 SYDVKM. V trimming: 7 bases; J trimming: 4 bases; junction bases outside the gene matches: 6. This CDR3 is 15 amino acids long. The CDR3: CASTMTSGTYNEQFF. In DNA, the CDR3 is TGTGCCAGCACGATGACTAGCGGGACTTACAATGAGCAGTTCTTC.

The CDR3 protein is CASNQGASGANVLTF. Here the CDR3 DNA reads TGTGCCAGCAACCAAGGGGCTTCTGGGGCCAACGTCCTGACTTTC. The rearrangement uses TRBV28 and TRBJ2-6; D perhaps matches TRBD1 (5 bases). This CDR3 region has 15 residues. Germline CDR1 is MDHEN and CDR2 is SYDVKM. Trimming took 7 bases from V and 1 from J, leaving 11 bases between them.

The V call is TRBV10-2, the J call TRBJ2-5, with no clear D. CDR1 is WSHSY, CDR2 SAAADI, per germline. V shed 10 bases and J shed 3 bases, with 9 bases lying between them. The length of the CDR3 is 11 residues. The CDR3 here is CATSVEETQYF. DNA for the CDR3: TGCGCCACGTCCGTTGAAGAGACCCAGTACTTC.

The CDR3 spells CSVKTSGSSGEQFF. The CDR3 nucleotides read TGCAGCGTTAAGACTAGCGGGAGTTCTGGGGAGCAGTTCTTC. V and J are TRBV29-1 and TRBJ2-1, with 12 bases aligning to TRBD2. Germline CDR1 SQVTM, CDR2 ANQGSEA. Trimming at V came to 5 bases and at J to 10 bases, leaving 9 bases not matched to a gene. The length of the CDR3 is 14 residues.

V and J are TRBV5-1 and TRBJ2-1; 11 positions match TRBD2. The junction had 5 bases not matched to a gene; V was cut back by 1 base and J by 8 bases. The germline gives CDR1 SGHRS, CDR2 YFSETQ. This CDR3 comprises 15 residues. Written as DNA, the CDR3 is TGCGCCAGCAGCTTGACTAGCGGGAGATGGGATGAGCAGTTCTTC. Translating it yields CASSLTSGRWDEQFF.

This clone is a singleton in its sample. The rearrangement uses TRBV6-5 and TRBJ2-7; 10 bases are a match to TRBD2. The V and J ends lost 7 bases and 5 bases, in that order; junction bases with no gene match: 8. Germline V gene data show CDR1 as MNHEY and CDR2 as SVGAGI. The CDR3 runs 14 residues. CDR3 sequence (DNA): TGTGCCAGCACCCCACCGGGACTAGCGAACGAGCAGTACTTC. This encodes CASTPPGLANEQYF.

The V gene is TRBV6-1, the J gene TRBJ1-5, with 12 bases fitting TRBD1. Trimming cost V 6 bases and J 7 bases; bases outside gene matches: 1. This CDR3 is 13 amino acids long. Germline V gene lookup returns CDR1 MNHNS and CDR2 SASEGT. The CDR3 spells CASSGTGGQPQHF. The CDR3 DNA sequence: TGTGCCAGCAGCGGGACAGGGGGCCAGCCCCAGCATTTT.

The chain joins TRBV5-1 to TRBJ2-7; tentatively, D is TRBD1 (6 bases). Trimming removed 2 bases from V and 4 bases from J, with 13 bases in between. This CDR3 has 14 amino acids. The germline gives CDR1 SGHRS, CDR2 YFSETQ. The CDR3: CASSFQGKPYEQYF. CDR3 in DNA: TGCGCCAGCAGCTTTCAGGGGAAGCCTTACGAGCAGTACTTC.

The CDR3 DNA reads as TGTGCCAGCAGTTTAATCTCCTCGAGTGAAGCTTTCTTT. Translated: CASSLISSSEAFF. The chain is built from TRBV27 and TRBJ1-1; no clear D gene. V dropped 2 bases and J dropped 7 bases, with 11 bases sitting between them. Germline CDR1 and CDR2: MNHEY and SMNVEV (reference sequence). The CDR3 contains 13 residues.

This clone has a handful of counts. V and J are TRBV5-1 and TRBJ2-6; D might be TRBD1 (5 bases). Germline V gives CDR1 SGHRS, CDR2 YFSETQ. CDR3 length: 16 residues. Trimming stripped 1 base from V and 1 base from J, with 9 bases between. CDR3 amino acids: CASSLRDRSGANVLTF. DNA for the CDR3: TGCGCCAGCAGCTTGCGTGACAGATCTGGGGCCAACGTCCTGACTTTC.

The CDR3 DNA follows: TGTGCCAGCAGCCCGGGGCTACTAGCGGGAGAAGCCTGGTACGAGCAGTACTTC. Translating it yields CASSPGLLAGEAWYEQYF. This chain connects TRBV7-2 to TRBJ2-7; 11 bases fit TRBD2. The V gene end was trimmed by 5 bases and the J gene end by 4 bases; junction bases not matched to a gene: 16. From germline, CDR1 is SGHTA and CDR2 FQGNSA. This CDR3 is built from 18 residues.

The V gene is TRBV19, the J gene TRBJ2-7; weak D call: TRBD1 (5 bases). The germline V gene has CDR1 LNHDA and CDR2 SQIVND (reference sequence). This CDR3 is built from 14 residues. V lost 1 base, J lost 0 bases, and 7 bases lay in between. DNA of the CDR3: TGTGCCAGTAGTATAGCAGGGCTCTCCTACGAGCAGTACTTC. Translation: CASSIAGLSYEQYF.

The chain is built from TRBV7-8 and TRBJ2-7; D is undetermined. Germline CDR1 and CDR2: SGHVS and FQNEAQ. Trimming pared 5 bases from V and 2 bases from J, leaving 16 bases between. There are 15 residues in the CDR3. CDR3 region: CASSREAEPTYEQYF. The CDR3 coding sequence is TGTGCCAGCAGCCGTGAGGCAGAGCCAACCTACGAGCAGTACTTC.

The chain uses TRBV28 and TRBJ1-1; 7 nucleotides line up with TRBD1. J was trimmed by 5 bases and V by 8 bases; bases with no gene match: 11. CDR1 is MDHEN, CDR2 SYDVKM, per germline. This CDR3 region has 14 residues. The CDR3 here is CASGRTGLQTEAFF. The CDR3 region has the DNA TGTGCCAGCGGGCGGACAGGTCTCCAAACTGAAGCTTTCTTT.

This clone was observed once. V usage is TRBV9 and J usage is TRBJ2-5, with TRBD2 matching over 11 bases. The V gene end was trimmed by 4 bases and the J gene end by 4 bases; junction bases not matched to a gene: 12. The length of the CDR3 is 17 residues. Germline-derived CDR1 and CDR2 are SGDLS and YYNGEE. The chain's CDR3 is CASSPRPSGRWGETQYF. The CDR3 DNA sequence: TGTGCCAGCAGCCCACGTCCTAGCGGGAGGTGGGGAGAGACCCAGTACTTC.

This chain links TRBV18 with TRBJ2-1, with TRBD2 matching over 10 bases. V gave up 8 bases and J gave up 5 bases; unmatched junction bases: 3. Per germline, CDR1 KGHSH and CDR2 LQKENI. The CDR3 totals 13 residues. CDR3 DNA sequence: TGTGCCAGCCTAGCGGGGGTCAACAATGAGCAGTTCTTC. As protein: CASLAGVNNEQFF.

The rearrangement uses TRBV5-1 and TRBJ2-7, with 7 bases that match TRBD1. V shed 4 bases and J 5 bases; nucleotides not matched to a gene: 9. The CDR3 extends over 14 amino acids. Germline V lookup: CDR1 SGHRS, CDR2 YFSETQ. Here the CDR3 reads CASSLRQGSNEQYF. The CDR3 nucleotides read TGCGCCAGCAGCCTCCGACAGGGTTCTAACGAGCAGTACTTC.

The chain joins TRBV19 to TRBJ1-2; D is perhaps TRBD1 (5 bases). The CDR3 covers 16 residues. The germline V gene has CDR1 LNHDA and CDR2 SQIVND (reference sequence). V was clipped by 3 bases and J by 1 base, with 15 bases between them. CDR3 coding DNA: TGTGCCAGTAGTATCCCCCCCCAGGGAGGTAACTATGGCTACACCTTC. It is translated as CASSIPPQGGNYGYTF. Combining the CDR3 with reference TRBV19 and TRBJ1-2 gives the whole variable domain DGGITQSPKYLFRKEGQNVTLSCEQNLNHDAMYWYRQDPGQGLRLIYYSQIVNDFQKGDIAEGYSVSREKKESFPLTVTSAQKNPTAFYLCASSIPPQGGNYGYTFGSGTRLTVV.

The rearrangement joins TRBV10-1 to TRBJ2-7, with TRBD2 as a possible D gene (6 bases). This CDR3 is 15 amino acids long. Germline CDR1 is WNHNN and CDR2 is SYGVQD (reference sequence). V was pared by 6 bases and J by 3 bases, with 18 bases between. CDR3 region: CASSEGSRGSYEQYF. Written as DNA, the CDR3 is TGCGCCAGCAGCGAGGGTTCACGGGGGAGCTACGAGCAGTACTTC.

V and J are TRBV7-8 and TRBJ2-6, with 11 bases identical to TRBD2. The length of the CDR3 is 15 residues. Trimming cost V 5 bases and J 8 bases; bases outside gene matches: 5. Germline-derived CDR1 and CDR2 are SGHVS and FQNEAQ. The CDR3 DNA reads TGTGCCAGCAGCGCCCGACTAGCGGGGTCCAACGTCCTGACTTTC. This encodes CASSARLAGSNVLTF.